This is a list of T cell receptor beta chains from one sample in a study of cytomegalovirus exposure and HLA in healthy donors. Produced via immunoSEQ multiplex PCR; TCRdb's table is partial and in-frame only. The sample lists about 280,000 clones, about 90% seen once, with roughly 2.3% in the top ten. Sequenced: PBMCs. These receptors were taken from a woman aged 18-35 years in good health and CMV-seronegative. The CDR3 runs from the conserved cysteine through the conserved F or W. A D gene is named only where the DNA matches it firmly.

CDR3: CASGPNDRDRNTQYF
D: TRBD1
V: TRBV12-5

CDR3: CASKERVESPLHF
D: -
V: TRBV5-1

CDR3: CASRTGRTEAFF
D: TRBD1
V: TRBV6-1

CDR3: CASSQGLYSGNTIYF
D: -
V: TRBV4-2

CDR3: CASRVWTDPRQPQHF
D: -
V: TRBV6-1

CDR3: CASNSGFAEQYF
D: -
V: TRBV19

CDR3: CASSPEGRGQDEQYF
D: TRBD1
V: TRBV27

CDR3: CASSSSREDGYTF
D: -
V: TRBV7-3

CDR3: CASSIGLEAETQYF
D: TRBD2
V: TRBV9

CDR3: CASSYMRQGPYEQYF
D: TRBD1
V: TRBV6-5

CDR3: CASGLVIFPIRDTSTDTQYF
D: -
V: TRBV12-5

CDR3: CASAGASYNEQFF
D: -
V: TRBV11-1

CDR3: CASSYSPGATEAFF
D: -
V: TRBV7-3

CDR3: CASSLRGRHNEKLFF
D: -
V: TRBV5-4

CDR3: CASSIQTGDYGYTF
D: TRBD1
V: TRBV9

CDR3: CASSRIAGGPAKNIQYF
D: TRBD2
V: TRBV27

CDR3: CASSPGQGNYGYTF
D: TRBD1
V: TRBV5-6

CDR3: CASSQDLVQGRGDEKLFF
D: -
V: TRBV4-2

CDR3: CASSLDSEETQYF
D: -
V: TRBV7-3

CDR3: CASSQNYEQYF
D: -
V: TRBV11-2

CDR3: CASSRQGDYEQYF
D: TRBD1
V: TRBV5-1

CDR3: CASSLDAGSRTDTQYF
D: -
V: TRBV5-1

CDR3: CASSAGQGEKLFF
D: TRBD1
V: TRBV5-1

CDR3: CASSPGQGRYEQYF
D: TRBD1
V: TRBV19

CDR3: CAISSSGSGYSEQFF
D: TRBD2
V: TRBV10-3

CDR3: CAISHGQYGYTF
D: -
V: TRBV10-3

CDR3: CASSLGEVSYNEQFF
D: -
V: TRBV5-6

CDR3: CASGPYQPQHF
D: -
V: TRBV12-5

CDR3: CASSSQLASYTGELFF
D: -
V: TRBV7-3

CDR3: CASHGTDGYTF
D: TRBD1
V: TRBV2

CDR3: CASSLDLAGGPRKETQYF
D: TRBD2
V: TRBV11-2

CDR3: CASSPGTSEEGRETQYF
D: TRBD2
V: TRBV9

CDR3: CASSKVQGNTIYF
D: TRBD1
V: TRBV6-5

CDR3: CASSLGTPATNEKLFF
D: -
V: TRBV5-8

CDR3: CASSQEAMGQRGGGNTQYF
D: TRBD2
V: TRBV4-2

CDR3: CASSSYQEINYGYTF
D: -
V: TRBV7-8

CDR3: CASSSGLGGGEQYF
D: -
V: TRBV7-8

CDR3: CARGGQGPSPGANVLTF
D: TRBD1
V: TRBV2